The rows below give T cell receptor beta chains drawn from one sample of a study of blood T cell repertoires in COVID-19. Here immunoSEQ multiplex PCR was the method, and the copy in TCRdb shows in-frame clones only, minus some. The table lists around 400,000 clones, about 90% of them singletons, with around 1.7% in the top ten. Sequencing was done on a sample of PBMCs or T cells enriched from blood (not recorded which). The receptor source for this set is a woman in her twenties or thirties who had recovered from COVID-19. Each CDR3 is given with its conserved first and last residue. Fields, in order: D gene, clone size, V gene, J gene, CDR3 protein, CDR3 DNA. A D gene is named only where the DNA matches it firmly. Not all rows give a size; the values are once, few, many and, for expanded clones, a class.

D gene: -
clone size: -
V gene: TRBV4-1
J gene: TRBJ1-3
CDR3 protein: CASSQPGVFSGNTIYF
CDR3 DNA: TGCGCCAGCAGCCAGCCAGGGGTATTCTCTGGAAACACCATATATTTT

D gene: -
clone size: -
V gene: TRBV7-9
J gene: TRBJ2-2
CDR3 protein: CASSLTGYTGELFF
CDR3 DNA: TGTGCCAGCAGCCTAACAGGTTACACCGGGGAGCTGTTTTTT

D gene: -
clone size: -
V gene: TRBV27
J gene: TRBJ2-7
CDR3 protein: CASSPRTDYEQYF
CDR3 DNA: TGTGCCAGCAGTCCCAGGACAGATTACGAGCAGTACTTC

D gene: -
clone size: -
V gene: TRBV12-5
J gene: TRBJ2-1
CDR3 protein: CASGPAPSSYNEQFF
CDR3 DNA: TGTGCTAGTGGCCCCGCCCCGAGCTCCTACAATGAGCAGTTCTTC

D gene: -
clone size: -
V gene: TRBV5-6
J gene: TRBJ1-2
CDR3 protein: CASSANAPESNYGYTF
CDR3 DNA: TGTGCCAGCAGCGCCAACGCCCCAGAAAGTAACTATGGCTACACCTTC

D gene: TRBD1
clone size: -
V gene: TRBV10-3
J gene: TRBJ1-3
CDR3 protein: CAISESQGGGNTIYF
CDR3 DNA: TGTGCCATCAGTGAGAGCCAGGGGGGCGGAAACACCATATATTTT

D gene: -
clone size: -
V gene: TRBV19
J gene: TRBJ1-3
CDR3 protein: CASTVTPGNTIYF
CDR3 DNA: TGTGCCAGTACCGTAACTCCTGGAAACACCATATATTTT

D gene: -
clone size: -
V gene: TRBV5-1
J gene: TRBJ1-6
CDR3 protein: CASSPAVGSYNSPLHF
CDR3 DNA: TGCGCCAGCAGCCCGGCGGTCGGCTCCTATAATTCACCCCTCCACTTT

D gene: -
clone size: -
V gene: TRBV28
J gene: TRBJ2-5
CDR3 protein: CASSFPAVPGETQYF
CDR3 DNA: TGTGCCAGCAGTTTTCCCGCTGTGCCCGGAGAGACCCAGTACTTC

D gene: -
clone size: -
V gene: TRBV30
J gene: TRBJ2-1
CDR3 protein: CAWTQTYNEQFF
CDR3 DNA: TGTGCCTGGACACAAACCTACAATGAGCAGTTCTTC

D gene: -
clone size: once
V gene: TRBV4-3
J gene: TRBJ1-2
CDR3 protein: CASSQTGLYGYTF
CDR3 DNA: TGCGCCAGCAGCCAAACAGGGCTCTATGGCTACACCTTC

D gene: -
clone size: -
V gene: TRBV9
J gene: TRBJ1-3
CDR3 protein: CASSAQDNAGNTIYF
CDR3 DNA: TGTGCCAGCAGCGCGCAGGACAACGCTGGAAACACCATATATTTT